This paragraph covers one T cell receptor (beta chain) sequence. Its antigen is currently unknown. It was RNA transcripts that yielded the amplified TCR beta CDR3 regions. HTBI primers drove first-round RT-PCR of the TCR CDR3. TCRdb itself ran the multiplex PCR reads through MiXCR, one entry per CDR3 protein. The table records 450,000 to 600,000 distinct CDR3 sequences, 15% to 20% of them present only once. These data come from a study of T cells in Graves' hyperthyroidism and ophthalmopathy. Study results and limitations: Blood also contained most expanded thyroid clonotypes above 0.001.

This CDR3 region has 15 residues. V was cut by 5 bases and J by 5 bases, with 18 bases left in between. CDR1 and CDR2 from the germline V gene are PRHDT and FYEKMQ (reference sequence). Lactation, pregnancy, other autoimmune disease or uncontrolled infection led to exclusion of patients. An approximately 10 ml volume of fresh peripheral blood provided the PBMCs. This clonotype was obtained from a man aged 40-49 years with Graves' ophthalmopathy. The sequencing input was blood. The V call is TRBV13, the J call TRBJ1-1, with D perhaps matching TRBD1 (6 bases). CDR3 nucleotide sequence: TGTGCCAGCAGCCCCCGAGGTACAGGGAGAACTGAAGCTTTCTTT. Its translation: CASSPRGTGRTEAFF.